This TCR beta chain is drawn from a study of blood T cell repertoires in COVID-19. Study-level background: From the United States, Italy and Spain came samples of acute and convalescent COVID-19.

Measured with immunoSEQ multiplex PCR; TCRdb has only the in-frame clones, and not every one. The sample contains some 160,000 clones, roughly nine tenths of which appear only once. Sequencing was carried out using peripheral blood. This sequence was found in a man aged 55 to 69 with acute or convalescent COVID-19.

CDR3 protein: CASSLAGAGNQPQHF. Here the CDR3 DNA reads TGTGCCAGCAGCTTAGCGGGGGCTGGCAATCAGCCCCAGCATTTT. The chain carries TRBV7-9 and TRBJ1-5, with D perhaps TRBD1 (6 bases). The CDR3 sequence is 15 residues long. With 0 bases removed from V and 2 bases from J, the gap between germline ends came to 8 bases. Germline V gene lookup returns CDR1 SEHNR and CDR2 FQNEAQ (reference sequence).